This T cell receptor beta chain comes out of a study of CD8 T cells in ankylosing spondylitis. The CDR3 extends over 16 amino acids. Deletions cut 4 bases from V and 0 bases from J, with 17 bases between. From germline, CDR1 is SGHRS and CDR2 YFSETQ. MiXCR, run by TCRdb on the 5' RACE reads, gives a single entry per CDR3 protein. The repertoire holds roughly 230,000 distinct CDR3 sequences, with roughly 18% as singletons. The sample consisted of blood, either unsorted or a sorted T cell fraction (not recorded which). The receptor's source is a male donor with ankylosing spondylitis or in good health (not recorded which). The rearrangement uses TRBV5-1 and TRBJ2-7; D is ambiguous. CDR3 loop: CASSPLDRTDSYEQYF. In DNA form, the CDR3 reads TGCGCCAGCAGCCCGCTTGATAGGACCGACTCCTACGAGCAGTACTTC.